This T cell receptor beta chain was sequenced in a study of spatial heterogeneity in lung cancer. Study-wide context: Every unique TCR and UMI combination, on average, appeared more than ten times in raw reads. Study-level findings and limits: The number of expanded tumor alpha and beta chains correlated with mutation number.

This clonotype was found many times. The antigen is unknown. The sample's time point: sample taken at primary tumor resection. TCRdb ran MiXCR on the 5' RACE reads and lists one entry per CDR3 protein. The sample consists of around 8,700 distinct CDR3 sequences, less than 6.5% of them appearing once. Sequencing used lung tumor tissue, obtained at surgery. This TCR was recovered from a female donor with early-stage non-small cell lung cancer.

Here the CDR3 reads CSVEEVNIQYF. The CDR3 nucleotides read TGCAGCGTTGAAGAAGTAAACATTCAGTACTTC. The chain uses TRBV29-1 and TRBJ2-4; D gene uncertain. This CDR3 contains 11 residues. The ends were cut back, 0 bases at V and 6 bases at J, with 3 bases in the middle. Germline CDR1 and CDR2: SQVTM and ANQGSEA.